This TCR beta chain was profiled in a study of shared clonotypes between healthy human individuals. CDR1 and CDR2 from the germline V gene are ENHRY and SYGVKD. CDR3 length: 13 residues. V shed 6 bases and J 7 bases; nucleotides not matched to a gene: 5. Assay execution proceeded at the deep level. Measured with immunoSEQ multiplex PCR; TCRdb has only the in-frame clones, and not every one. The profile shows around 450,000 clones, 75% to 85% of them singletons. The chain joins TRBV10-3 to TRBJ2-1; 8 nucleotides match TRBD1. Input material: PBMCs. This sequence originates from a woman between 40 and 50 years old in good health. Some clones in this sample may be carry-over from other donors' samples. CDR3 DNA: TGTGCCATCAGCCGGGACAGGTTTAATGAGCAGTTCTTC. This codes for CAISRDRFNEQFF.